A selection of T cell receptor beta chains follows, all from one sample in a study of T-cell reconstitution after alpha-beta-depleted transplantation in children. TCRdb recomputed calls from the PCR reads with MiXCR, one row per CDR3 protein. The data hold 670,000 or so distinct CDR3 sequences, with around 12% observed a single time. The starting material was PBMCs, obtained before TCRalphabeta/CD19-depleted stem cell transplant. Receptor source: a girl aged 2 to 9 with congenital amegakaryocytic thrombocytopenia, due to receive a stem cell transplant. Each CDR3 is given with its conserved first and last residue. A D gene is named only where the DNA matches it firmly. Not every row has a clone size; where given, it reads once, few, many or a size class.

>TRBJ2-1|NA|TRBV30|NA
CAWSVPGYHEQFF
TGTGCCTGGAGTGTTCCAGGGTACCATGAGCAGTTCTTC
>TRBJ1-4|TRBD1|TRBV12-3/TRBV12-4|many
CASSGDREKLFF
TGTGCCAGCAGTGGGGACAGGGAAAAACTGTTTTTT
>TRBJ1-2|NA|TRBV6-5|many
CASSYGRNYGYTF
TGTGCCAGCAGTTATGGTAGGAACTATGGCTACACCTTC
>TRBJ1-1|TRBD1|TRBV4-2|many
CASTTDRAYAEAFF
TGTGCCAGCACCACTGACAGGGCCTACGCTGAAGCTTTCTTT
>TRBJ2-6|TRBD1|TRBV29-1|few
CSVVREGADSGANVLTF
TGCAGCGTTGTTCGCGAGGGGGCCGACTCTGGGGCCAACGTCCTGACTTTC
>TRBJ2-7|TRBD1|TRBV5-1|many
CASSDWTGPNYEQYF
TGCGCCAGCAGCGACTGGACAGGACCAAACTACGAGCAGTACTTC
>TRBJ2-5|TRBD2|TRBV4-2|NA
CASSPGPRTSGRWETQYF
TGTGCCAGCAGCCCTGGTCCGAGGACTAGCGGGAGATGGGAGACCCAGTACTTC
>TRBJ2-3|NA|TRBV29-1|many
CSVLGPGVADTQYF
TGCAGCGTTTTGGGTCCAGGGGTCGCAGATACGCAGTATTTT
>TRBJ2-1|NA|TRBV20-1|NA
CSASLPFNEQFF
TGCAGTGCTAGCCTTCCTTTCAATGAGCAGTTCTTC
>TRBJ1-1|NA|TRBV5-1|many
CASSSDSYNTEAFF
TGCGCCAGCAGCTCGGACAGCTATAACACTGAAGCTTTCTTT
>TRBJ2-5|NA|TRBV12-3/TRBV12-4|NA
CASSPSTNEETQYF
TGTGCCAGCAGTCCTTCGACTAACGAAGAGACCCAGTACTTC
>TRBJ2-7|TRBD1|TRBV2|few
CASADGQGLYEQYF
TGTGCCAGCGCCGATGGACAGGGGCTCTACGAGCAGTACTTC
>TRBJ2-1|TRBD2|TRBV18|few
CASSLPFGGRDVDEQFF
TGTGCCAGCTCACTCCCCTTTGGGGGGAGGGATGTCGATGAGCAGTTCTTC
>TRBJ2-3|TRBD2|TRBV15|NA
CATSTRGGLATDTQYF
TGTGCCACCAGCACTCGAGGGGGACTAGCAACAGATACGCAGTATTTT
>TRBJ1-1|NA|TRBV12-3/TRBV12-4|NA
CASRVGREDTEAFF
TGTGCCAGCAGGGTTGGCAGGGAGGACACTGAAGCTTTCTTT
>TRBJ2-7|NA|TRBV25-1|many
CASSGGKFYEQYF
TGTGCCAGCAGTGGAGGGAAGTTTTACGAGCAGTACTTC
>TRBJ2-3|TRBD2|TRBV7-9|many
CASSSLGLAGVDTQYF
TGTGCCAGCAGCTCCTTGGGGCTAGCGGGTGTCGATACGCAGTATTTT
>TRBJ2-3|NA|TRBV18|NA
CASSPVISGSADTQYF
TGTGCCAGCTCACCCGTTATCTCAGGGAGCGCAGATACGCAGTATTTT
>TRBJ2-7|NA|TRBV19|few
CASSIPQQGGEQYF
TGTGCCAGTAGTATCCCGCAACAGGGAGGCGAGCAGTACTTC
>TRBJ1-1|NA|TRBV20-1|many
CSASTENTEAFF
TGCAGTGCTAGTACCGAAAACACTGAAGCTTTCTTT
>TRBJ2-1|TRBD2|TRBV7-2|many
CASSFWTSGRNNNEQFF
TGTGCCAGCAGCTTTTGGACTAGCGGGAGGAATAACAATGAGCAGTTCTTC
>TRBJ2-3|NA|TRBV20-1|few
CSARDSDQPRRDTQYF
TGCAGTGCTAGAGATTCGGATCAGCCTCGGAGAGATACGCAGTATTTT
>TRBJ2-5|NA|TRBV20-1|NA
CCARETGTVLVQETQYF
TGCTGTGCTAGGGAGACCGGGACGGTACTAGTCCAAGAGACCCAGTACTTC
>TRBJ2-3|NA|TRBV6-1|many
CASSRDTFGRAQYF
TGTGCCAGCAGTCGGGACACGTTTGGGAGAGCGCAGTATTTT
>TRBJ2-5|NA|TRBV20-1|NA
CSARRGNQETQYF
TGCAGTGCTAGACGCGGCAACCAAGAGACCCAGTACTTC
>TRBJ2-3|NA|TRBV9|many
CASSVDGSVDTQYF
TGTGCCAGCAGCGTAGACGGGAGTGTGGATACGCAGTATTTT
>TRBJ2-5|NA|TRBV5-1|few
CASSSLRGSGTETQYF
TGCGCCAGCAGCTCCCTCAGGGGAAGTGGTACTGAGACCCAGTACTTC
>TRBJ2-1|TRBD2|TRBV5-1|NA
CASSTRTSFHVLPEQFF
TGCGCCAGCAGCACAAGGACTAGTTTTCATGTCCTGCCTGAGCAGTTCTTC
>TRBJ1-1|TRBD1|TRBV5-1|NA
CASSSVTGGDTEAFF
TGCGCCAGCAGCTCGGTGACAGGGGGGGACACTGAAGCTTTCTTT
>TRBJ2-7|TRBD2|TRBV11-1|NA
CASSLAEFPSGSISYEQYF
TGTGCCAGCAGCTTAGCGGAGTTCCCTAGCGGGAGTATCTCCTACGAGCAGTACTTC
>TRBJ2-3|NA|TRBV10-3|many
CAISVLDSKPDTQYF
TGTGCCATCAGTGTTCTGGACTCCAAACCAGATACGCAGTATTTT
>TRBJ2-3|TRBD2|TRBV5-1|NA
CASSLTAGENTQYF
TGCGCCAGCAGCTTGACCGCGGGGGAAAATACGCAGTATTTT
>TRBJ1-2|NA|TRBV6-1|many
CASSETGTRGYTF
TGTGCCAGCAGTGAAACAGGCACCCGCGGCTACACCTTC
>TRBJ2-7|TRBD2|TRBV14|many
CASSRTPGWGGYTYEQYF
TGTGCCAGCAGCCGAACTCCAGGATGGGGGGGATATACCTACGAGCAGTACTTC
>TRBJ2-3|NA|TRBV20-1|few
CSLAWDTDTQYF
TGCAGTCTTGCTTGGGACACAGATACGCAGTATTTT
>TRBJ1-2|NA|TRBV20-1|many
CSARSPDYGYTF
TGCAGTGCTAGATCGCCGGACTATGGCTACACCTTC